The rows below give T cell receptor beta chains drawn from one sample of a study of cytomegalovirus exposure and HLA in healthy donors. Some clones are missing from TCRdb's copy, which holds only in-frame ones; the method was immunoSEQ multiplex PCR. The table records fewer than 200,000 clones, 75% to 85% of them present only once. The sample was PBMCs. Source of these receptors: a girl aged 2 to 10 in good health and CMV-seropositive. Each CDR3 is given with its conserved first and last residue.

v_call: TRBV11-2; cdr3_aa: CASSLGSSGNTIYF
v_call: TRBV11-3; cdr3_aa: CASSLGFLAADTGELFF
v_call: TRBV12-5; cdr3_aa: CASVQVEAFF
v_call: TRBV27; cdr3_aa: CASSSTRRTEAFF
v_call: TRBV6-6; cdr3_aa: CASRAPPGELFF
v_call: TRBV5-1; cdr3_aa: CASSTGLADRETQYF
v_call: TRBV7-9; cdr3_aa: CASSPGTATYEQYF
v_call: TRBV19; cdr3_aa: CASSMGLASREQYF
v_call: TRBV15; cdr3_aa: CATSTYGGEAFF
v_call: TRBV6-4; cdr3_aa: CASSPRTSAGYNEQFF
v_call: TRBV2; cdr3_aa: CASSVGTSGANEQFF
v_call: TRBV30; cdr3_aa: CAWTYQGHYGYTF
v_call: TRBV11-3; cdr3_aa: CASSQLSTQYF
v_call: TRBV5-8; cdr3_aa: CASSGGIGEQYF
v_call: TRBV20-1; cdr3_aa: CSSGQNTEAFF
v_call: TRBV6-1; cdr3_aa: CASSYTGSNQPQHF
v_call: TRBV27; cdr3_aa: CASSSAPGQAYEQYF
v_call: TRBV19; cdr3_aa: CASRDSYLHNQPQHF
v_call: TRBV7-6; cdr3_aa: CASSASGTESYEQYF
v_call: TRBV7-3; cdr3_aa: CASSLRGIGGLAGTTDTQYF
v_call: TRBV6-1; cdr3_aa: CAIRDRAHEQYF
v_call: TRBV14; cdr3_aa: CASSQVPQGKPLHF
v_call: TRBV9; cdr3_aa: CASSVDDRSNQPQHF
v_call: TRBV15; cdr3_aa: CATSRKREGQFPYNEQFF
v_call: TRBV11-2; cdr3_aa: CASSLAVNTEAFF
v_call: TRBV7-8; cdr3_aa: CASSFAGQGFFTSSTDTQYF
v_call: TRBV5-1; cdr3_aa: CASSWNRGTAYGYTF
v_call: TRBV7-8; cdr3_aa: CASSPLIGAGRPSLQHF
v_call: TRBV7-9; cdr3_aa: CASSHSGSFQYNEQFF
v_call: TRBV27; cdr3_aa: CASSLLLALSGSEQFF
v_call: TRBV11-3; cdr3_aa: CASSPVAGAYEQYF
v_call: TRBV11-2; cdr3_aa: CASSLYDGRTGELFF
v_call: TRBV5-1; cdr3_aa: CASSLISGQGTDTQYF
v_call: TRBV19; cdr3_aa: CASSRDRGSGGYTF
v_call: TRBV28; cdr3_aa: CASSKMTATNEKLFF
v_call: TRBV29-1; cdr3_aa: CSVDISSGVYNEQFF
v_call: TRBV14; cdr3_aa: CASSQDLNRPVTDTQYF
v_call: TRBV30; cdr3_aa: CAWSSRDNQPQHF
v_call: TRBV19; cdr3_aa: CASSTTDRDTGELFF
v_call: TRBV7-9; cdr3_aa: CASSLAATVNYGYTF
v_call: TRBV4-1; cdr3_aa: CASSLRDFHTQYF
v_call: TRBV6-1; cdr3_aa: CASSVHRATYGYTF
v_call: TRBV27; cdr3_aa: CASSLRGAGYGYTF
v_call: TRBV7-3; cdr3_aa: CASSRGGSGGGRNEQFF
v_call: TRBV29-1; cdr3_aa: CSGLRQGREQYF
v_call: TRBV4-1; cdr3_aa: CASSQGVSGRGFYNEQFF
v_call: TRBV15; cdr3_aa: CATSSNNRANVLTF
v_call: TRBV7-6; cdr3_aa: CASSYRGRTDTQYF
v_call: TRBV5-6; cdr3_aa: CASSQGQGSSPLHF
v_call: TRBV5-5; cdr3_aa: CASMGGISYNEQFF
v_call: TRBV2; cdr3_aa: CASSPPGQGATGAFF
v_call: TRBV7-3; cdr3_aa: CASSVDREVGTEAFF